The entry below gives a single T cell receptor (beta chain) sequence along with its context. Germline CDR1 is LGHNA and CDR2 is YNFKEQ. There are 17 residues in the CDR3. V lost 0 bases and J lost 6; bases outside the gene matches: 11. The data belong to a study of T cells in Graves' hyperthyroidism and ophthalmopathy. Template material for amplifying TCR beta CDR3 regions consisted of RNA transcripts. Researchers ran a first-round RT-PCR on the TCR CDR3 using the HTBI primer set. Each CDR3 protein gets one entry after TCRdb re-called the multiplex PCR reads with MiXCR. The sample includes around 600,000 distinct CDR3 sequences, 14% of them seen just once.

Sequenced material: blood. V usage is TRBV4-2 and J usage is TRBJ2-1; TRBD2 matches at 7 bases. This receptor was obtained from a woman under 30 with Graves' ophthalmopathy. CDR3 protein: CASSQDKAGEGTNEQFF. The DNA for the CDR3 is TGTGCCAGCAGCCAAGATAAGGCGGGAGAAGGAACCAATGAGCAGTTCTTC.